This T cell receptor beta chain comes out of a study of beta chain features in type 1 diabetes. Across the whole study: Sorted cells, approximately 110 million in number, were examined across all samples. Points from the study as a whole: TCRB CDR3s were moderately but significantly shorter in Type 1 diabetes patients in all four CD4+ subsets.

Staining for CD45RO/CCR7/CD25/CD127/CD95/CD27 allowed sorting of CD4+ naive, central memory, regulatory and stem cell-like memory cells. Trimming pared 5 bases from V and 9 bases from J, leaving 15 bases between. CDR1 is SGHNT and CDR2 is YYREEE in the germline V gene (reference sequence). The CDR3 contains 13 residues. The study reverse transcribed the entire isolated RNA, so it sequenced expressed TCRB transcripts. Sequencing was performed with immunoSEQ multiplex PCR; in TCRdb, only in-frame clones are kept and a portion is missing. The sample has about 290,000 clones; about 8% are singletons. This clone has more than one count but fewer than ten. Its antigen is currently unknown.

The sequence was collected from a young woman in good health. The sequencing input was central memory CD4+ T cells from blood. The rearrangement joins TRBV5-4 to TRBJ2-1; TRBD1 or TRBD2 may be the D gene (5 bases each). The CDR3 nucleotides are TGTGCCAGCAGACGACAAGGGACGAGTGAGCAGTTCTTC. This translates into CASRRQGTSEQFF.